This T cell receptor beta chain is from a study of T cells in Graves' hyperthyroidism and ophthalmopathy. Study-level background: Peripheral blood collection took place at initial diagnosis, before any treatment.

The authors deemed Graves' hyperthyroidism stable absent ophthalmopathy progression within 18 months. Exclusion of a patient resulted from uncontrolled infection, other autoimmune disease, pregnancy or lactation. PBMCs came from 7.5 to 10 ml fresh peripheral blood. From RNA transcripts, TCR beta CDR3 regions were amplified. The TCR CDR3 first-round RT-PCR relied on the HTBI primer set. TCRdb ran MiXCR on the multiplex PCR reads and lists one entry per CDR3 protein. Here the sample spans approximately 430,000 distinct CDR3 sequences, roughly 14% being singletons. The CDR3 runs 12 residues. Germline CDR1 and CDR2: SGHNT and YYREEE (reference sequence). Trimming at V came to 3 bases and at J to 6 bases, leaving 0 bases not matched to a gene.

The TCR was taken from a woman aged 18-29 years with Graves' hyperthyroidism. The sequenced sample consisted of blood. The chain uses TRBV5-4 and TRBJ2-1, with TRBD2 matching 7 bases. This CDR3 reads CASSWGGNEQFF. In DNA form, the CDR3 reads TGTGCCAGCAGCTGGGGGGGCAATGAGCAGTTCTTC.